Detailed here is one T cell receptor beta chain. Its antigen is undetermined. This record belongs to a study of CD8+ T cells in alopecia areata. Study information: Tofacitinib lasted 6 to 18 months, then 6 months off drug. Overall study results and limits: Lesional scalp, notably in alopecia totalis/universalis, had clonality above that of normal scalp. The study found TCR sharing across patients less clear than in mice, possibly for HLA reasons.

cDNA serving as the sequencing template came from extracted, reverse transcribed RNA. Libraries were prepared by immunoSEQ multiplex PCR; TCRdb keeps only in-frame clonotypes and omits some of them. The data hold 160,000 or so clones, with about 67% observed a single time. The CDR3 contains 15 residues. Trimming shortened V by 6 bases and J by 1 base, and 19 bases separated the two germline ends. CDR1 and CDR2 from the germline V gene are SQVTM and ANQGSEA. The V and J genes are TRBV29-1 and TRBJ2-7; D is unresolved. The material was CD8+ T cells sorted from blood, obtained at week 0. The clonotype was recovered from a human donor with alopecia areata. Written as DNA, the CDR3 is TGCAGCGTCTATGCTGGGCAGAAATTATCCTACGAGCAGTACTTC. It encodes CSVYAGQKLSYEQYF.